This TCR beta chain stems from a study of T cells expressing NK-cell markers. The overall study: Seven of the eight sequenced donors were classified as HCMV-seropositive, and one was classified as seronegative. Notes on the study in general: Specificity for HCMV among expanded NKG2C+ T cell clones was not established.

Turning to this clonotype: Its antigen remains unidentified.

Synthesis of TCR beta cDNA relied on 5'RACE template switching carrying UMIs. Each CDR3 protein gets one entry in TCRdb, which reprocessed the 5' RACE reads and gives no DNA. This sample's table has 500,000 to 700,000 distinct CDR3 sequences. Germline V gene lookup returns CDR1 SGHNT and CDR2 YYREEE (reference sequence). CDR3 length: 15 amino acids. Sequencing used blood T cells: a sorted CD56 or NKG2C T cell subset, CD4+ or CD8+ T cells, or bulk PBMC T cells (not recorded which). The rearrangement links TRBV5-4 to TRBJ2-5; no DNA is available, so the TRBD1 call from TCRdb remains unchecked. The TCR was taken from a man younger than 35 in good health. The CDR3 reads CASSQAGLDQETQYF.